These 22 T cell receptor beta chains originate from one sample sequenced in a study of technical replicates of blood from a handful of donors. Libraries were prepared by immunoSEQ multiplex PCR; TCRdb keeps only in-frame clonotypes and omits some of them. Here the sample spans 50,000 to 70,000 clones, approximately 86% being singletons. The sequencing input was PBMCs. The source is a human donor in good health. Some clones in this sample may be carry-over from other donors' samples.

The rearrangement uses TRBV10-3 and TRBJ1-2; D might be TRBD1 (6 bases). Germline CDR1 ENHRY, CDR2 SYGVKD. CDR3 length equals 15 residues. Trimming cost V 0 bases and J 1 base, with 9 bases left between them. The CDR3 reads CAISESIGGNYGYTF. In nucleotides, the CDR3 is TGTGCCATCAGTGAGTCGATAGGGGGTAACTATGGCTACACCTTC.

This CDR3 reads CASRTAGGRETQYF. The CDR3 DNA follows: TGTGCCAGCAGGACAGCGGGGGGGCGTGAGACCCAGTACTTC. This chain links TRBV6-6 with TRBJ2-5; TRBD2 agrees at 10 bases. This CDR3 is built from 14 residues. V lost 6 bases to trimming and J lost 5 bases; unmatched junction nucleotides: 6. From germline, CDR1 is MNHNY and CDR2 SVGAGI (reference sequence).

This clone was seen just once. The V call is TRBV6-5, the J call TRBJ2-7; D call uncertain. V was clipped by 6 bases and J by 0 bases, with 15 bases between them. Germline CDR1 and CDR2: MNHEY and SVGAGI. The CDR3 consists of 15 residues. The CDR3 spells CASSLLPGLSYEQYF. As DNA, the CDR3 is TGTGCCAGCAGCCTCCTTCCAGGCCTCTCCTACGAGCAGTACTTC.

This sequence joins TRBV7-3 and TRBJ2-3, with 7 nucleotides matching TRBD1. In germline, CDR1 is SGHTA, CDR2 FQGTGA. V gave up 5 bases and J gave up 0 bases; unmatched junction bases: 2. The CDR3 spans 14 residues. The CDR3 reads CASSQGQSTDTQYF. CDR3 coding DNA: TGTGCCAGCAGCCAGGGACAGAGCACAGATACGCAGTATTTT.

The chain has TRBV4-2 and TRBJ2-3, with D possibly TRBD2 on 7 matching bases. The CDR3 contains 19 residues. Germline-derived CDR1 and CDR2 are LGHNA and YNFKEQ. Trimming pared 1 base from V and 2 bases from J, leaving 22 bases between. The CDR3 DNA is TGTGCCAGCAGCCAAGGGGGGGCTCTAGGCGGGGGAGCCACAGATACGCAGTATTTT. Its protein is CASSQGGALGGGATDTQYF.

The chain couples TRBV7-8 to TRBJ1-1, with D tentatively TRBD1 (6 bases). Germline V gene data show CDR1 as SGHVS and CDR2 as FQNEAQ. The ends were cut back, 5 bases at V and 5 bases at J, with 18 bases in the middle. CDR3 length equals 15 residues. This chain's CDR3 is CASSPRTDLVTEAFF. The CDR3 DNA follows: TGTGCCAGCAGCCCCCGGACAGATTTGGTGACTGAAGCTTTCTTT. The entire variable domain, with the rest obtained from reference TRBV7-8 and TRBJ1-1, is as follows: GAGVSQSPRYKVAKRGQDVALRCDPISGHVSLFWYQQALGQGPEFLTYFQNEAQLDKSGLPSDRFFAERPEGSVSTLKIQRTQQEDSAVYLCASSPRTDLVTEAFFGQGTRLTVV.

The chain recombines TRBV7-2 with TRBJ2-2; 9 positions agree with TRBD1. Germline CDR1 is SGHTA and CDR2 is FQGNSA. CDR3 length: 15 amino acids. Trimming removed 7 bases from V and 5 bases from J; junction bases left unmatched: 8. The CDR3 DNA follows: TGTGCCAGCACCACGACAGGGGGTTTTACCGGGGAGCTGTTTTTT. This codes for CASTTTGGFTGELFF.

The CDR3 reads CASKGDRGRFTEAFF. The CDR3 region has the DNA TGTGCCAGCAAGGGGGACAGGGGGAGGTTCACTGAAGCTTTCTTT. J is TRBJ1-1 and V is TRBV6-6; 11 bases are shared with TRBD1. The V segment lost 7 bases and the J segment 4 bases; nucleotides outside the gene matches: 8. This CDR3 contains 15 residues. Germline values: CDR1 MNHNY, CDR2 SVGAGI (reference sequence).

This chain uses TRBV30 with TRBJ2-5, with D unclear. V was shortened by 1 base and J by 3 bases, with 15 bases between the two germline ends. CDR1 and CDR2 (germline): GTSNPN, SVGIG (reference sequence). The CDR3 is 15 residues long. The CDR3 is CAWSARAGRKETQYF. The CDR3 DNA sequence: TGTGCCTGGAGTGCCCGCGCAGGTCGGAAAGAGACCCAGTACTTC.

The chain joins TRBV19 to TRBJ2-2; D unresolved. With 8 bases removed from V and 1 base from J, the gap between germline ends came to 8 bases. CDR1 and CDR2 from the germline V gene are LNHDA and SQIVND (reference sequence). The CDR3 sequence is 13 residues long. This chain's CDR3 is CASSLRNTGELFF. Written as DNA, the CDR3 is TGTGCCAGTTCTTTGCGGAACACCGGGGAGCTGTTTTTT.

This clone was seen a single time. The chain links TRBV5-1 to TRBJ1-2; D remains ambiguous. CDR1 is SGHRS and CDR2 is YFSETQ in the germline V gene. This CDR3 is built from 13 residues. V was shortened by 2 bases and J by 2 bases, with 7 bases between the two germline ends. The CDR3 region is CASSLYRNYGYTF. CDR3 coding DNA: TGCGCCAGCAGCTTATACAGAAACTATGGCTACACCTTC. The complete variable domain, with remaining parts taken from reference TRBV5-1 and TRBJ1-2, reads KAGVTQTPRYLIKTRGQQVTLSCSPISGHRSVSWYQQTPGQGLQFLFEYFSETQRNKGNFPGRFSGRQFSNSRSEMNVSTLELGDSALYLCASSLYRNYGYTFGSGTRLTVV.

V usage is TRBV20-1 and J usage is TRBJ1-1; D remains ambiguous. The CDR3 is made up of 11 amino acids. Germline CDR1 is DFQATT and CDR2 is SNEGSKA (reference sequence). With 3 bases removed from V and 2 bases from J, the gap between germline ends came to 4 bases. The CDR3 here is CSASLNTEAFF. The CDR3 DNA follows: TGCAGTGCTAGTTTAAACACTGAAGCTTTCTTT.

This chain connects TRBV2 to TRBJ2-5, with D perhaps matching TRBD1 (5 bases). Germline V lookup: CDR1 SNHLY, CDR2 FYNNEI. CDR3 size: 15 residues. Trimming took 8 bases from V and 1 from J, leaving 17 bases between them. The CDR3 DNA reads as TGTGCCAGCTCCAGGGTGCAGGCGCCCCAAGAGACCCAGTACTTC. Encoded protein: CASSRVQAPQETQYF.

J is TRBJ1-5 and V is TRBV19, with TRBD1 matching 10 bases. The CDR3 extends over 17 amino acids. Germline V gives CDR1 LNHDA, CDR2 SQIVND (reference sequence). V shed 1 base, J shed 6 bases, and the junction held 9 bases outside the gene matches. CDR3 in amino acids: CASSIVTGGAGSQPQHF. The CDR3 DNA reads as TGTGCCAGTAGTATAGTGACAGGGGGCGCAGGTAGTCAGCCCCAGCATTTT. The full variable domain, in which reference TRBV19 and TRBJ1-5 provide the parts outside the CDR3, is DGGITQSPKYLFRKEGQNVTLSCEQNLNHDAMYWYRQDPGQGLRLIYYSQIVNDFQKGDIAEGYSVSREKKESFPLTVTSAQKNPTAFYLCASSIVTGGAGSQPQHFGDGTRLSIL.

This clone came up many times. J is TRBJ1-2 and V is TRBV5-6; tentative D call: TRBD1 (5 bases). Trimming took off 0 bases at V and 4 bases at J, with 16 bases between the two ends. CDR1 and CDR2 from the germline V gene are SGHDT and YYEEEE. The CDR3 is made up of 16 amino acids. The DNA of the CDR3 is TGTGCCAGCAGCTTGGTAGAAGGGGCCCGCTCCTATGGCTACACCTTC. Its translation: CASSLVEGARSYGYTF.

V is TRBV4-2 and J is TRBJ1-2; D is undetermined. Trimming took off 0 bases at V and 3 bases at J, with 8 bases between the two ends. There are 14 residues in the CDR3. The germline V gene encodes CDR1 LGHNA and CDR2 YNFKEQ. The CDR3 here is CASSQDQRDYGYTF. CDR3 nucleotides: TGTGCCAGCAGCCAAGATCAGAGGGACTATGGCTACACCTTC.

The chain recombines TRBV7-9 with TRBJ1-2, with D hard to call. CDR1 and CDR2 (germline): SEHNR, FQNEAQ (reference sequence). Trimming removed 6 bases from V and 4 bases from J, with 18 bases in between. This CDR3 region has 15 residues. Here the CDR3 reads CASRPSTDTFYGYTF. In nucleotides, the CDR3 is TGTGCCAGCAGACCCTCGACCGACACCTTCTATGGCTACACCTTC.

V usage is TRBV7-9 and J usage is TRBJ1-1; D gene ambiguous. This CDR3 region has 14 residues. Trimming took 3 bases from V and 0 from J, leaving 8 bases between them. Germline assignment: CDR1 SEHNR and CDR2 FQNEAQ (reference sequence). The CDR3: CASSFSGVNTEAFF. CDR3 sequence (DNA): TGTGCCAGCAGCTTTTCCGGGGTGAACACTGAAGCTTTCTTT.

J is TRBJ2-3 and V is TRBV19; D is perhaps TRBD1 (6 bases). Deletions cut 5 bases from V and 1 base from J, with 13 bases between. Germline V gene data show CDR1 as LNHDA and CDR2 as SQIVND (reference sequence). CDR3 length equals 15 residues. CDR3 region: CASSPQGFGTDTQYF. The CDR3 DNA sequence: TGTGCCAGTAGTCCACAGGGTTTCGGCACAGATACGCAGTATTTT.

DNA of the CDR3: TGTGCCAGCAGTGAAGCGGTGACAGGGGGAGATGGCTACACCTTC. Translating gives CASSEAVTGGDGYTF. The rearrangement uses TRBV6-1 and TRBJ1-2, with TRBD1 matching 9 bases. The CDR3 has 15 residues. CDR1 and CDR2 from the germline V gene are MNHNS and SASEGT. V shed 0 bases and J 6 bases; nucleotides not matched to a gene: 5.

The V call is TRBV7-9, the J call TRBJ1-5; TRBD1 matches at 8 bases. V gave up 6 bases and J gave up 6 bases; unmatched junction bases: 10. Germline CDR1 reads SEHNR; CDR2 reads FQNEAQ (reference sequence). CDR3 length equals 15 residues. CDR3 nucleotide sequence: TGTGCCAGCAGTCAAACAGGGGGTAGTGGTCAGCCCCAGCATTTT. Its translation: CASSQTGGSGQPQHF.

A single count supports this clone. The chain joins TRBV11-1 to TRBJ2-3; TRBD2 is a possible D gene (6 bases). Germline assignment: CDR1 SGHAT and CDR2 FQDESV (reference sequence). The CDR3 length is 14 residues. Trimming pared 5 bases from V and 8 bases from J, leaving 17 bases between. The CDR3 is CASSPVGGLGTQYF. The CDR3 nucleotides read TGTGCCAGCAGCCCGGTTGGGGGACTGGGTACGCAGTATTTT.